The 29 T cell receptor beta chains below all came from one sample that was sequenced in a study of cytomegalovirus exposure and HLA in healthy donors. In the PCR, 60 Vbeta and 13 Jbeta primers were used. The repertoire was sequenced with immunoSEQ multiplex PCR; TCRdb's copy has only in-frame clones and lacks some. The repertoire holds around 130,000 clones, more than 65% seen once, with 2.7% in the top ten. The source material was PBMCs. Receptors originate from a man aged 50-59 years in good health and CMV-seronegative.

The count of this clone is one. The CDR3 DNA reads TGTGCCAGCAGCTCCCACGGGACTCAATACAATGAGCAGTTCTTC. Its protein is CASSSHGTQYNEQFF. The chain joins TRBV7-8 to TRBJ2-1; D perhaps matches TRBD2 (6 bases). V was cut by 4 bases and J by 4 bases, with 14 bases left in between. The germline V gene has CDR1 SGHVS and CDR2 FQNEAQ. The CDR3 is 15 residues long.

As concerns this clone: The missing conserved phenylalanine or tryptophan at the end of this CDR3 makes a read error likely. The chain has TRBV4-1 and TRBJ2-7; weak D call: TRBD2 (6 bases). CDR1 is MGHRA, CDR2 YSYEKL, per germline. CDR3 length: 15 amino acids. V shed 1 base and J shed 3 bases, with 13 bases lying between them. CDR3 coding DNA: TGCGCCAGCAGCCAAGTAGCGGTACCTCTCTACGAGCAGTACTCC. This translates into CASSQVAVPLYEQYS.

V is TRBV6-6 and J is TRBJ2-7; the D gene is possibly TRBD1 (5 bases). V was pared by 4 bases and J by 4 bases, with 8 bases between. The V gene's germline CDR1 is MNHNY and CDR2 SVGAGI (reference sequence). This CDR3 contains 12 residues. CDR3 residues: CASSSDTYEQYF. CDR3 coding DNA: TGTGCCAGCAGTTCGGACACTTACGAGCAGTACTTC.

The chain links TRBV29-1 to TRBJ1-2; 8 positions match TRBD1. The germline V gene encodes CDR1 SQVTM and CDR2 ANQGSEA. This CDR3 has 14 residues. Trimming cost V 6 bases and J 4 bases; bases outside gene matches: 10. CDR3 coding DNA: TGCAGCGTCGCAGGGGGCGCGAATATCTATGGCTACACCTTC. It yields the protein CSVAGGANIYGYTF.

A word on this clone: At the DNA level, this CDR3 is encoded by other sequences in the same sample as well. V usage is TRBV18 and J usage is TRBJ2-7; possible D gene TRBD2, 6 bases. Germline V gene sequence: CDR1 KGHSH, CDR2 LQKENI. The CDR3 length is 13 residues. Trimming pared 3 bases from V and 2 bases from J, leaving 8 bases between. CDR3 region: CASSPGGPYEQYF. As DNA, the CDR3 is TGTGCCAGCTCACCCGGGGGACCCTACGAGCAGTACTTC.

The chain combines TRBV10-3 with TRBJ1-2; 10 bases agree with TRBD1. The CDR3 totals 16 residues. Germline-derived CDR1 and CDR2 are ENHRY and SYGVKD. V was pared by 10 bases and J by 3 bases, with 14 bases of the junction left unmatched. The CDR3 bases are TGTGCCAGCTCCGCCCCGGACAGGGGGGGGTACTATGGCTACACCTTC. It yields the protein CASSAPDRGGYYGYTF.

The rearrangement joins TRBV7-3 to TRBJ2-5; 7 nucleotides agree with TRBD1. V shed 5 bases, J shed 4 bases, and the junction held 4 bases outside the gene matches. The length of the CDR3 is 13 residues. The V gene's germline CDR1 is SGHTA and CDR2 FQGTGA. The CDR3 sequence is CASSLRDRETQYF. The DNA for the CDR3 is TGTGCCAGCAGCCTACGGGACAGAGAGACCCAGTACTTC.

This chain connects TRBV11-3 to TRBJ2-4, with D perhaps matching TRBD2 (6 bases). The CDR3 length is 13 residues. The ends were cut back, 0 bases at V and 9 bases at J, with 9 bases in the middle. CDR1 and CDR2 (germline): SGHNT, YENEEA. In DNA form, the CDR3 reads TGTGCCAGCAGCTTAGATGCCGGGGGCATTCAGTACTTC. Protein sequence: CASSLDAGGIQYF. The whole variable domain, filled in from reference TRBV11-3 and TRBJ2-4, reads EAGVVQSPRYKIIEKKQPVAFWCNPISGHNTLYWYLQNLGQGPELLIRYENEEAVDDSQLPKDRFSAERLKGVDSTLKIQPAELGDSAVYLCASSLDAGGIQYFGAGTRLSVL.

The chain recombines TRBV6-5 with TRBJ1-2; 9 bases map to TRBD1. The V gene end was trimmed by 4 bases and the J gene end by 2 bases; junction bases not matched to a gene: 2. Germline CDR1 MNHEY, CDR2 SVGAGI. There are 14 residues in the CDR3. CDR3 bases: TGTGCCAGCAGTTTGGACAGGGGCAACTATGGCTACACCTTC. Protein product: CASSLDRGNYGYTF.

This clone has only a few counts. This chain uses TRBV5-5 with TRBJ1-1; TRBD1 agrees at 7 bases. V lost 0 bases to trimming and J lost 5 bases; unmatched junction nucleotides: 7. This CDR3 has 15 amino acids. Looked up from germline, CDR1 is SGHKS and CDR2 is YYEKEE (reference sequence). The CDR3 spells CASSLEGGMGTEAFF. Here the CDR3 DNA reads TGTGCCAGCAGCTTGGAAGGGGGCATGGGGACTGAAGCTTTCTTT.

This chain links TRBV19 with TRBJ2-7; 7 nucleotides agree with TRBD1. This CDR3 has 16 amino acids. The germline CDR1 and CDR2 sequences are LNHDA and SQIVND (reference sequence). J gave up 0 bases and V 5 bases, and 10 bases lay outside the gene matches. The CDR3 reads CASSDLLRDSSYEQYF. The DNA of the CDR3 is TGTGCCAGTAGTGACCTCCTCCGGGACAGCTCCTACGAGCAGTACTTC.

This clone was seen just once. The rearrangement links TRBV4-1 to TRBJ2-5; TRBD2 agrees at 7 bases. The closer fit of TRBJ2-7 to the DNA end suggests the J call may be wrong. CDR3 size: 15 residues. CDR1 and CDR2 (germline): MGHRA, YSYEKL. This CDR3 is CASSQGMGEGYEQYF. In DNA form, the CDR3 reads TGCGCCAGCAGCCAAGGAATGGGGGAGGGCTACGAGCAGTACTTC.

V and J are TRBV2 and TRBJ2-3, with 7 bases lining up with TRBD1. Trimming took 6 bases from V and 0 from J; bases not matched to a gene: 6. Germline V lookup: CDR1 SNHLY, CDR2 FYNNEI. There are 15 residues in the CDR3. CDR3 bases: TGTGCCAGCAGAGGGACAGAATTTAGCACAGATACGCAGTATTTT. As protein: CASRGTEFSTDTQYF.

The V gene is TRBV18, the J gene TRBJ1-1, with 8 bases aligning to TRBD1. Germline CDR1 reads KGHSH; CDR2 reads LQKENI. The CDR3 runs to 15 residues. V dropped 3 bases and J dropped 5; count of bases not matched to a gene: 8. CDR3 in amino acids: CASSPQQGEPTEAFF. CDR3 nucleotide sequence: TGTGCCAGCTCACCCCAACAGGGGGAACCAACTGAAGCTTTCTTT.

This clone has just a few counts. The chain uses TRBV5-1 and TRBJ2-1; 10 bases fit TRBD2. Trimming removed 5 bases from V and 5 bases from J; junction bases left unmatched: 13. The CDR3 extends over 17 amino acids. CDR1 is SGHRS, CDR2 YFSETQ, per germline. For the CDR3, the DNA is TGCGCCAGCAGTTTAACAATCCCCCTAGCGGGAGACAATGAGCAGTTCTTC. Translating gives CASSLTIPLAGDNEQFF.

The chain carries TRBV18 and TRBJ2-1, with 7 nucleotides matching TRBD1. Trimming at V came to 0 bases and at J to 2 bases, leaving 1 base not matched to a gene. The CDR3 runs to 15 residues. CDR1 and CDR2 (germline): KGHSH, LQKENI. The DNA of the CDR3 is TGTGCCAGCTCACCACCAGGGGGCCCCTACAATGAGCAGTTCTTC. Amino acids: CASSPPGGPYNEQFF.

V usage is TRBV27 and J usage is TRBJ1-2; weak D call: TRBD1 (5 bases). Per germline, CDR1 MNHEY and CDR2 SMNVEV (reference sequence). The CDR3 covers 14 residues. Between the trimmed V and J ends, which lost 3 bases and 4 bases, there was a span of 12 bases. In DNA form, the CDR3 reads TGTGCCAGCAGTTTCACCCAGGGTGTCTATGGCTACACCTTC. Protein: CASSFTQGVYGYTF.

V gene TRBV30 combines with J gene TRBJ1-1; D is possibly TRBD1 (5 bases). V gave up 3 bases and J gave up 2 bases, with 10 bases separating them. This CDR3 region has 13 residues. Germline-derived CDR1 and CDR2 are GTSNPN and SVGIG (reference sequence). CDR3 in amino acids: CAWRGVFNTEAFF. CDR3 DNA sequence: TGTGCCTGGAGAGGGGTCTTTAACACTGAAGCTTTCTTT.

The chain combines TRBV5-4 with TRBJ2-2; D uncertain. The length of the CDR3 is 18 residues. CDR1 and CDR2 (germline): SGHNT, YYREEE (reference sequence). Trimming shortened V by 0 bases and J by 4 bases, and 19 bases separated the two germline ends. CDR3 protein: CASSLGGVTQTSTGELFF. CDR3 coding DNA: TGTGCCAGCAGCTTGGGAGGCGTAACACAAACTTCCACCGGGGAGCTGTTTTTT.

This chain joins TRBV19 and TRBJ1-2, with TRBD1 matching over 9 bases. Trimming cost V 7 bases and J 4 bases; bases outside gene matches: 10. This CDR3 region has 15 residues. Germline V gene data show CDR1 as LNHDA and CDR2 as SQIVND (reference sequence). This chain's CDR3 is CASNDPGQGRYGYTF. The DNA for the CDR3 is TGTGCCAGTAACGACCCGGGACAGGGTCGCTATGGCTACACCTTC.

This chain joins TRBV27 and TRBJ2-6; 9 bases map to TRBD1. The CDR3 loop spans 17 amino acids. With V trimmed by 6 bases and J by 2 bases, 8 bases remained unmatched. The germline gives CDR1 MNHEY, CDR2 SMNVEV (reference sequence). CDR3 DNA: TGTGCCAGCAGCTCCGGGACAGGGTTGGCTGGGGCCAACGTCCTGACTTTC. As protein: CASSSGTGLAGANVLTF.

The rearrangement links TRBV9 to TRBJ2-5; no firm D call. This CDR3 region has 13 residues. CDR1 is SGDLS and CDR2 is YYNGEE in the germline V gene. V lost 0 bases, J lost 5 bases, and 8 bases lay in between. The CDR3 DNA follows: TGTGCCAGCAGCGTAGTCGGTGGTGAGACCCAGTACTTC. Its translation is CASSVVGGETQYF.

V usage is TRBV30 and J usage is TRBJ1-4, with D maybe TRBD1 (6 bases). The CDR3 covers 22 residues. Trimming removed 0 bases from V and 0 bases from J, with 29 bases in between. Looked up from germline, CDR1 is GTSNPN and CDR2 is SVGIG (reference sequence). CDR3 DNA: TGTGCCTGGAGTGTCGAAATACTACTCACAGGGATCCCCTTAGCAACTAATGAAAAACTGTTTTTT. This sequence encodes CAWSVEILLTGIPLATNEKLFF.

The chain's CDR3 is CASSQFLPGTKNTEAFF. Here the CDR3 DNA reads TGCGCCAGCAGCCAATTCCTCCCCGGGACAAAGAACACTGAAGCTTTCTTT. The V call is TRBV4-1, the J call TRBJ1-1, with D maybe TRBD1 (6 bases). This CDR3 spans 17 amino acids. V lost 2 bases and J lost 1, with 17 bases in between. Germline CDR1 and CDR2: MGHRA and YSYEKL.

The chain recombines TRBV2 with TRBJ2-7; D gene uncertain. This CDR3 spans 13 amino acids. From germline, CDR1 is SNHLY and CDR2 FYNNEI. Trimming pared 6 bases from V and 1 base from J, leaving 10 bases between. CDR3 protein: CASSHTISYEQYF. The CDR3 nucleotides are TGTGCCAGCAGCCACACTATTTCCTACGAGCAGTACTTC.

Of note for this clone: The sample has other DNA sequences that encode this CDR3 too. V gene TRBV27 combines with J gene TRBJ1-5, with 8 bases identical to TRBD1. Germline V gene lookup returns CDR1 MNHEY and CDR2 SMNVEV (reference sequence). With 3 bases clipped from V and 7 bases from J, the junction kept 2 bases outside the gene matches. The CDR3 sequence is 13 residues long. CDR3: CASSFQGAQPQHF. DNA for the CDR3: TGTGCCAGCAGTTTCCAGGGGGCCCAGCCCCAGCATTTT.

The J gene is TRBJ2-3, the V gene TRBV4-1, with 8 nucleotides matching TRBD1. The junction had 3 bases not matched to a gene; V was cut back by 5 bases and J by 2 bases. There are 14 residues in the CDR3. The germline gives CDR1 MGHRA, CDR2 YSYEKL. The CDR3 is CASSWGQATDTQYF. CDR3 DNA sequence: TGCGCCAGCAGCTGGGGACAGGCCACAGATACGCAGTATTTT.

For the CDR3, the DNA is TGTGCCAGCAGCCCTGGACAGTTCAACACTGAAGCTTTCTTT. Its protein is CASSPGQFNTEAFF. The J gene is TRBJ1-1, the V gene TRBV9, with D tentatively TRBD1 (6 bases). The CDR3 runs to 14 residues. Germline V CDR1 and CDR2: SGDLS, YYNGEE. V lost 4 bases to trimming and J lost 2 bases, with 12 bases between them.

The chain joins TRBV16 to TRBJ2-7; D might be TRBD1 (6 bases). The CDR3 sequence is 13 residues long. CDR1 and CDR2 from the germline V gene are KGHSY and FQNENV. Trimming took off 4 bases at V and 4 bases at J, with 11 bases between the two ends. The CDR3 is CASSPDRLYEQYF. The CDR3 coding sequence is TGTGCCAGCAGCCCAGACAGGTTATACGAGCAGTACTTC.